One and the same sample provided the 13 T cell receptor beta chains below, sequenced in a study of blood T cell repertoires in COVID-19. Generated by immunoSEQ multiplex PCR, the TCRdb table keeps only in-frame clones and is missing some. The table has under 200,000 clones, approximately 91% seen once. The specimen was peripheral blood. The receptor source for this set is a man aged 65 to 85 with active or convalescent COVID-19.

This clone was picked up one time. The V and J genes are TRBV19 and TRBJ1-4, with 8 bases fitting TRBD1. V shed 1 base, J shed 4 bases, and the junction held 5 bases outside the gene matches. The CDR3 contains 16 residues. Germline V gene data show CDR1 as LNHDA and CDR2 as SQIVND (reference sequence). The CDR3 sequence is CASSIGTGQINEKLFF. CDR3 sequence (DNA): TGTGCCAGTAGTATAGGGACAGGGCAGATTAATGAAAAACTGTTTTTT.

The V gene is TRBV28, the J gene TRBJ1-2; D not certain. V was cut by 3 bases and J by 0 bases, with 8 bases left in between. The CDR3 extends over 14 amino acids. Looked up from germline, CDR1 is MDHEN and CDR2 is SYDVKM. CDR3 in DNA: TGTGCCAGCAGTTTGCAGGTAGCTAACTATGGCTACACCTTC. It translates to CASSLQVANYGYTF.

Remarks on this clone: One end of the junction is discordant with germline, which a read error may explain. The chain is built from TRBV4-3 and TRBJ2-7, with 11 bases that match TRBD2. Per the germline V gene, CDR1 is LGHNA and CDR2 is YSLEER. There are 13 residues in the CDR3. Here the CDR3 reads CASSQGLAGRLSF. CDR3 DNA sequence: TGCGCCAGCAGCCAAGGACTAGCGGGGAGATTGTCCTTC.

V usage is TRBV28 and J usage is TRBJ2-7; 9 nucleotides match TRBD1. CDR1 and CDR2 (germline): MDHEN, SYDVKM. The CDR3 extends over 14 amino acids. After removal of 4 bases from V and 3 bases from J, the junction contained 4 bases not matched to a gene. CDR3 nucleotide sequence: TGTGCCAGCAGTTCACAGGGGGCCGGCTACGAGCAGTACTTC. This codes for CASSSQGAGYEQYF.

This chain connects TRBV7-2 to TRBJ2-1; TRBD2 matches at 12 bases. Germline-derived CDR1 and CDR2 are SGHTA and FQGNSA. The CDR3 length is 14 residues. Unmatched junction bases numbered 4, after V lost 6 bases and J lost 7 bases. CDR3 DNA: TGTGCCAGCAGAGGGACTAGCGGGCTTAATGAGCAGTTCTTC. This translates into CASRGTSGLNEQFF.

As DNA, the CDR3 is TGCGCCAGCAGCTTGGATTGGGGAGGGAACACTGAAGCTTTCTTT. Its translation is CASSLDWGGNTEAFF. The rearrangement uses TRBV5-1 and TRBJ1-1; D not resolved. This CDR3 has 15 amino acids. The V and J ends lost 0 bases and 1 base respectively, with 10 bases between them. Germline V CDR1 and CDR2: SGHRS, YFSETQ.

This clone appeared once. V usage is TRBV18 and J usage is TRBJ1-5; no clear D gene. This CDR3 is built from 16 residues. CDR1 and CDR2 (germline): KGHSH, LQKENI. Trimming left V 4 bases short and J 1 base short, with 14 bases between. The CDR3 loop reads CASSRYTNPSNQPQHF. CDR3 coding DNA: TGTGCCAGCTCACGATACACGAACCCGAGCAATCAGCCCCAGCATTTT. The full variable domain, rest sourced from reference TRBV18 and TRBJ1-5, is NAGVMQNPRHLVRRRGQEARLRCSPMKGHSHVYWYRQLPEEGLKFMVYLQKENIIDESGMPKERFSAEFPKEGPSILRIQQVVRGDSAAYFCASSRYTNPSNQPQHFGDGTRLSIL.

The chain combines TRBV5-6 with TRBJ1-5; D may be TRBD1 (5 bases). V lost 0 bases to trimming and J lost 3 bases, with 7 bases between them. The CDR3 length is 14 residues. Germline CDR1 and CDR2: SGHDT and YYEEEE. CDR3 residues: CASSLGQINQPQHF. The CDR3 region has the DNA TGTGCCAGCAGCTTGGGACAGATCAATCAGCCCCAGCATTTT.

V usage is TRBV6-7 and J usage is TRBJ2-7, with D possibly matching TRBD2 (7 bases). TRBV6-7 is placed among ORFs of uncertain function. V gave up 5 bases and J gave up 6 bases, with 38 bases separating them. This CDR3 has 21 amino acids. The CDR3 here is CASSPLGGGADTRDQLGEQYF. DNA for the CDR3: TGTGCCAGCAGTCCCCTAGGGGGGGGAGCTGACACTCGGGATCAGCTCGGCGAGCAGTACTTC.

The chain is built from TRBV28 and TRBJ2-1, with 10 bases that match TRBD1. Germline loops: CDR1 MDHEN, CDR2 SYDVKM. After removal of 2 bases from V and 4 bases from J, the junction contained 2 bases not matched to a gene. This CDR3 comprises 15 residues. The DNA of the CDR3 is TGTGCCAGCAGTTTAACGGGACAGGGGTACAATGAGCAGTTCTTC. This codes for CASSLTGQGYNEQFF.

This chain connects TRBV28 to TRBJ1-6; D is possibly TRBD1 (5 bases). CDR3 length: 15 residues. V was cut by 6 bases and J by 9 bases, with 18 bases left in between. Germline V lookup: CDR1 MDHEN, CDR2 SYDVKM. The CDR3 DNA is TGTGCCAGCAGGGATAGCCAGGGTATGGGTTCACCCCTCCACTTT. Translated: CASRDSQGMGSPLHF.

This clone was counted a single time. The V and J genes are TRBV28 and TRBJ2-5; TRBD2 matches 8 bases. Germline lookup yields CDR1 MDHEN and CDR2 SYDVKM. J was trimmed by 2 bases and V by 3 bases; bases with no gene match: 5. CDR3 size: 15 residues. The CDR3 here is CASSFSGSRQETQYF. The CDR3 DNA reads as TGTGCCAGCAGTTTCAGCGGGAGTCGGCAAGAGACCCAGTACTTC.

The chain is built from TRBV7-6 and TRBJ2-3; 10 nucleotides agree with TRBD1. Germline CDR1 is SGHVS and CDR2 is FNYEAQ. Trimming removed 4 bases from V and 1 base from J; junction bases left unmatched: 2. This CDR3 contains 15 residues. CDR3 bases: TGTGCCAGCAGCTACGGGACAGGGGGCACAGATACGCAGTATTTT. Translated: CASSYGTGGTDTQYF.